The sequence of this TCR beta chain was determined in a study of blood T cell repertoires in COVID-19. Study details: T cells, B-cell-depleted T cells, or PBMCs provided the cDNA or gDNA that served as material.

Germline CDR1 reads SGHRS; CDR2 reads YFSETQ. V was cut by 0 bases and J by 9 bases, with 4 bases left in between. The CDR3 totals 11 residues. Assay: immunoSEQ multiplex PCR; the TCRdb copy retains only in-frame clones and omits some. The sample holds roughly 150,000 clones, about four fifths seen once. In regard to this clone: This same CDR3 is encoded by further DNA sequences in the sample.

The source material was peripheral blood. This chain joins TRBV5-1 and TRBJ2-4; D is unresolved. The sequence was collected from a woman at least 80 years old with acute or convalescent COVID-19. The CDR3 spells CASSLGGIQYF. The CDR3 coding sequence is TGCGCCAGCAGCTTGGGCGGCATTCAGTACTTC.